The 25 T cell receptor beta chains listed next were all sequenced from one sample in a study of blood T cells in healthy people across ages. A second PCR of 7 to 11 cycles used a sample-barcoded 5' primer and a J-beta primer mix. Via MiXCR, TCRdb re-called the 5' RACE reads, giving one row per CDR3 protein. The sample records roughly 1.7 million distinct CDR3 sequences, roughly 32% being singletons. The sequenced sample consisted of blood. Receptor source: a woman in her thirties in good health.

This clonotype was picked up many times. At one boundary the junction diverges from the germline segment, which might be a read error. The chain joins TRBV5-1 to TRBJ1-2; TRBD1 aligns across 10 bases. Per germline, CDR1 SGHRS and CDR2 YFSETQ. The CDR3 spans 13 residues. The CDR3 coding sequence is TGTGCCAGCAGTTTAGGACAGGGGGAAGGCTACACCTTC. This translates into CASSLGQGEGYTF.

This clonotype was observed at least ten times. The CDR3 DNA reads as TGTGCCAGCAGCGTAGTCGGAGAGACCCAGTACTTC. Its translation is CASSVVGETQYF. The chain carries TRBV9 and TRBJ2-5; D is ambiguous. Germline CDR1 SGDLS, CDR2 YYNGEE. Trimming removed 0 bases at V and 4 bases at J, with 4 bases between. This CDR3 contains 12 residues.

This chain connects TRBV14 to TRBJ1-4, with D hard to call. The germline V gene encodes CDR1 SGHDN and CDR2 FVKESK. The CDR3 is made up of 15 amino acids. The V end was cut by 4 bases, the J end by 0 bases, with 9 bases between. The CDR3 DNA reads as TGTGCCAGCAGCCCCGGACGGTCAACTAATGAAAAACTGTTTTTT. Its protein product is CASSPGRSTNEKLFF.

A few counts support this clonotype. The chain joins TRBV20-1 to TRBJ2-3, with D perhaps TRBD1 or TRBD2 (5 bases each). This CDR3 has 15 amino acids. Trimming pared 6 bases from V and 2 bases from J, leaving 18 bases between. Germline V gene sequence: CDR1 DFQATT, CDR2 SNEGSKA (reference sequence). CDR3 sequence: CSAPSSEGITDTQYF. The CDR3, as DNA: TGCAGTGCCCCCAGTTCCGAGGGGATCACAGATACGCAGTATTTT.

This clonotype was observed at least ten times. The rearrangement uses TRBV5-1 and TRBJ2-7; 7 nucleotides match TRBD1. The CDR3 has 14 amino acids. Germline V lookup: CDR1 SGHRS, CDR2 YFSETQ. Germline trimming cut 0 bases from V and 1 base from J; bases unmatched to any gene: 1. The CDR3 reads CASSLEGASYEQYF. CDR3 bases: TGCGCCAGCAGCTTGGAGGGGGCATCCTACGAGCAGTACTTC.

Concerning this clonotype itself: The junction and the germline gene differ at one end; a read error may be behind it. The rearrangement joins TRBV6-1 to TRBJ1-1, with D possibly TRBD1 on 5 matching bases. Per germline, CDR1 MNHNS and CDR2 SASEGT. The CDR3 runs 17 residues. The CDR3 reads CASSESIPSGRNTEVFF. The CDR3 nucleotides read TGTGCCAGCAGTGAAAGTATACCTTCGGGGCGGAACACTGAAGTTTTCTTT.

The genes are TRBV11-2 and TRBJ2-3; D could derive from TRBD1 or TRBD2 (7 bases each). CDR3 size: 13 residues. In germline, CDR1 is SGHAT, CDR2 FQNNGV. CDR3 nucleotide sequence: TGTGCGGGGAGGGGGCGCGACACAGATACGCAGTATTTT. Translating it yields CAGRGRDTDTQYF. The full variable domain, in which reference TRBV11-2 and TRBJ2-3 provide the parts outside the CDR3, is EAGVAQSPRYKIIEKRQSVAFWCNPISGHATLYWYQQILGQGPKLLIQFQNNGVVDDSQLPKDRFSAERLKGVDSTLKIQPAKLEDSAVYLCAGRGRDTDTQYFGPGTRLTVL.

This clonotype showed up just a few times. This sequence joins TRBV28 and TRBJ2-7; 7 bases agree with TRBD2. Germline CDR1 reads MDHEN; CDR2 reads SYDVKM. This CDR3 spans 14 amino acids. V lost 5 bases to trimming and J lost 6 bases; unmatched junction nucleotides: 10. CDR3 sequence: CASSPPGGWSEQYF. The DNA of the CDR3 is TGTGCCAGCAGTCCCCCGGGAGGATGGTCCGAGCAGTACTTC.

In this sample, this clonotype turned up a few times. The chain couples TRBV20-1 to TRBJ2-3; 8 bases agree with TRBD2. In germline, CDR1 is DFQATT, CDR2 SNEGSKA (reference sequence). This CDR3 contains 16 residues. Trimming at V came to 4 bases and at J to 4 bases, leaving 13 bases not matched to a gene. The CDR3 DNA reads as TGCAGTGCTAACATAGACTACGCGGGAGGTGCAGATACGCAGTATTTT. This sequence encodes CSANIDYAGGADTQYF.

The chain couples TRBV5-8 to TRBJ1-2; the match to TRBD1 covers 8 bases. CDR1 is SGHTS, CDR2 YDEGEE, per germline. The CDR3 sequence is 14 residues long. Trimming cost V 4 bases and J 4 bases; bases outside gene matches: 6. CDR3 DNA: TGTGCCAGCAGCGTGGACAGGGTTTCCTATGGCTACACCTTC. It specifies CASSVDRVSYGYTF.

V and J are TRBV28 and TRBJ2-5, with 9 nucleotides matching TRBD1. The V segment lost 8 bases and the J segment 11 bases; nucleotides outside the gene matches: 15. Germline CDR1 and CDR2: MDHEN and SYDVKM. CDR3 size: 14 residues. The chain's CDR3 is CASSLPGQGHGQYF. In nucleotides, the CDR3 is TGTGCCAGCTCTTTACCGGGACAGGGCCATGGGCAGTACTTC.

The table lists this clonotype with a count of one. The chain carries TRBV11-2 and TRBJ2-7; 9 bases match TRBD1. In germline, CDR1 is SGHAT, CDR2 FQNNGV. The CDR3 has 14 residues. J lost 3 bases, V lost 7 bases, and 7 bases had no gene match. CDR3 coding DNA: TGTGCCAGCACCCCTCGGGACAGGGTCTACGAGCAGTACTTC. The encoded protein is CASTPRDRVYEQYF.

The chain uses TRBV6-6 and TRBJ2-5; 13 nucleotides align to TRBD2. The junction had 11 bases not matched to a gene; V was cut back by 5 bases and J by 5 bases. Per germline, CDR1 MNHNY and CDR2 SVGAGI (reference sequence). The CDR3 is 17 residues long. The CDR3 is CASSLLTSGGSQETQYF. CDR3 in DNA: TGTGCCAGCAGTCTTCTGACTAGCGGGGGGTCGCAGGAGACCCAGTACTTC.

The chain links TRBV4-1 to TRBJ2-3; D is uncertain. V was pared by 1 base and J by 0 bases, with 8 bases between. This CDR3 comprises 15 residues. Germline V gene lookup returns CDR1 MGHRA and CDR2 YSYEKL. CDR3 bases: TGCGCCAGCAGCCAAGCCCGACTCAGCACAGATACGCAGTATTTT. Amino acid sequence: CASSQARLSTDTQYF.

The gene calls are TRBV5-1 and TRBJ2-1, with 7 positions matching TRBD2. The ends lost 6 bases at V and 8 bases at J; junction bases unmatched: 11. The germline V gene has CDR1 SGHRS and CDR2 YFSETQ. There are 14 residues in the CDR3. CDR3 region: CASTWGGSMDEQFF. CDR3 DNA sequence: TGCGCCAGCACCTGGGGCGGGAGTATGGATGAGCAGTTCTTC.

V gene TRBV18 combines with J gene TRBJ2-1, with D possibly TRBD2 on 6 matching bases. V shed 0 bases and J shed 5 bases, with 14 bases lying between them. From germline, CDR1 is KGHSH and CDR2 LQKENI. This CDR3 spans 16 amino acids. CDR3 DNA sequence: TGTGCCAGCTCACCACCGCGCCCGGGGGTAGACAATGAGCAGTTCTTC. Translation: CASSPPRPGVDNEQFF.

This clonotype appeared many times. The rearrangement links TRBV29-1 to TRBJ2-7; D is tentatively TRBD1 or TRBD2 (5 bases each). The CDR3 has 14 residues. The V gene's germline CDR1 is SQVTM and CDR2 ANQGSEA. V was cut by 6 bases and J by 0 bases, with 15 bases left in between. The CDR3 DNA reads TGCAGCGTAGTCCCGGGACCTCCCTCCTACGAGCAGTACTTC. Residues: CSVVPGPPSYEQYF.

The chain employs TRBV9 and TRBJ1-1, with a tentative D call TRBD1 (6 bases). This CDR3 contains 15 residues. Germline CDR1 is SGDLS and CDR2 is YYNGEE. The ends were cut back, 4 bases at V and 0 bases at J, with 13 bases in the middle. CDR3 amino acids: CASSPWTELNTEAFF. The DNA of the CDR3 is TGTGCCAGCAGCCCCTGGACAGAGTTGAACACTGAAGCTTTCTTT.

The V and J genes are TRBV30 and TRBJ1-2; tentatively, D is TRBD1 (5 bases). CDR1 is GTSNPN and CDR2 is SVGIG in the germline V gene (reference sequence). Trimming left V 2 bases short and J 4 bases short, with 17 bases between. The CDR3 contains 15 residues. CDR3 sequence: CAWSYGTLDVYGYTF. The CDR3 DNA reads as TGTGCCTGGAGTTACGGGACTTTAGACGTCTATGGCTACACCTTC.

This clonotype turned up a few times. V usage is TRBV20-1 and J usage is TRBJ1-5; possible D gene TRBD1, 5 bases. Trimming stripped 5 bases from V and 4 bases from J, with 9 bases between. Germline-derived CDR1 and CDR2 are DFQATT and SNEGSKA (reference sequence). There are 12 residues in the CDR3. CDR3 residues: CSAPQGNQPQHF. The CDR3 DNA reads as TGCAGTGCTCCCCAGGGAAATCAGCCCCAGCATTTT.

The CDR3 loop reads CASMRLAGGNEQYF. The CDR3 nucleotides are TGTGCCAGCATGAGGCTAGCGGGAGGCAACGAGCAGTACTTC. The chain couples TRBV6-1 to TRBJ2-4, with 11 bases aligning to TRBD2. The DNA end favors TRBJ2-7, so the J call may be wrong. The CDR3 loop spans 14 amino acids. Germline V gene data show CDR1 as MNHNS and CDR2 as SASEGT.

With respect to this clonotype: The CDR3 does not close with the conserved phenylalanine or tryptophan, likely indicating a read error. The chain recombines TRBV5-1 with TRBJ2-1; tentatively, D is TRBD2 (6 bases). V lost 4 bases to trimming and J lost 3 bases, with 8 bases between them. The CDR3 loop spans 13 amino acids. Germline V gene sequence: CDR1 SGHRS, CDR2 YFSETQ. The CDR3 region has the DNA TGCGCCAGCAGCGGGGACTTCTACAATGAGCAGTTCTGC. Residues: CASSGDFYNEQFC.

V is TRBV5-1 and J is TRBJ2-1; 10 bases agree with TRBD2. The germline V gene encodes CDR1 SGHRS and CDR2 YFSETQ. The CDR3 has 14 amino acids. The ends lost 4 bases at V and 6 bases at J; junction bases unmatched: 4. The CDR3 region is CASSSGGVINEQFF. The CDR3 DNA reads TGCGCCAGCAGCAGCGGGGGGGTCATCAATGAGCAGTTCTTC.

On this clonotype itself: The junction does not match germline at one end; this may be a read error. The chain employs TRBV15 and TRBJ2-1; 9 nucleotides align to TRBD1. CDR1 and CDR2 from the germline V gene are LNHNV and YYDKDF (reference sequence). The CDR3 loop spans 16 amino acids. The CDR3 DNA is TGTGTCACCAGCAGGGCCCTGGGGACAGGGAACAATGAGCAGTTCTTC. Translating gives CVTSRALGTGNNEQFF.

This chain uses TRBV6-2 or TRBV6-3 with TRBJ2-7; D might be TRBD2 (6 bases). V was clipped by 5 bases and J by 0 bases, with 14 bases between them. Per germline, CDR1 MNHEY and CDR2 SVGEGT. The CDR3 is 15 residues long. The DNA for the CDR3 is TGTGCCAGCAGTCCCCTAGCGAGGAGCTCCTACGAGCAGTACTTC. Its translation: CASSPLARSSYEQYF.